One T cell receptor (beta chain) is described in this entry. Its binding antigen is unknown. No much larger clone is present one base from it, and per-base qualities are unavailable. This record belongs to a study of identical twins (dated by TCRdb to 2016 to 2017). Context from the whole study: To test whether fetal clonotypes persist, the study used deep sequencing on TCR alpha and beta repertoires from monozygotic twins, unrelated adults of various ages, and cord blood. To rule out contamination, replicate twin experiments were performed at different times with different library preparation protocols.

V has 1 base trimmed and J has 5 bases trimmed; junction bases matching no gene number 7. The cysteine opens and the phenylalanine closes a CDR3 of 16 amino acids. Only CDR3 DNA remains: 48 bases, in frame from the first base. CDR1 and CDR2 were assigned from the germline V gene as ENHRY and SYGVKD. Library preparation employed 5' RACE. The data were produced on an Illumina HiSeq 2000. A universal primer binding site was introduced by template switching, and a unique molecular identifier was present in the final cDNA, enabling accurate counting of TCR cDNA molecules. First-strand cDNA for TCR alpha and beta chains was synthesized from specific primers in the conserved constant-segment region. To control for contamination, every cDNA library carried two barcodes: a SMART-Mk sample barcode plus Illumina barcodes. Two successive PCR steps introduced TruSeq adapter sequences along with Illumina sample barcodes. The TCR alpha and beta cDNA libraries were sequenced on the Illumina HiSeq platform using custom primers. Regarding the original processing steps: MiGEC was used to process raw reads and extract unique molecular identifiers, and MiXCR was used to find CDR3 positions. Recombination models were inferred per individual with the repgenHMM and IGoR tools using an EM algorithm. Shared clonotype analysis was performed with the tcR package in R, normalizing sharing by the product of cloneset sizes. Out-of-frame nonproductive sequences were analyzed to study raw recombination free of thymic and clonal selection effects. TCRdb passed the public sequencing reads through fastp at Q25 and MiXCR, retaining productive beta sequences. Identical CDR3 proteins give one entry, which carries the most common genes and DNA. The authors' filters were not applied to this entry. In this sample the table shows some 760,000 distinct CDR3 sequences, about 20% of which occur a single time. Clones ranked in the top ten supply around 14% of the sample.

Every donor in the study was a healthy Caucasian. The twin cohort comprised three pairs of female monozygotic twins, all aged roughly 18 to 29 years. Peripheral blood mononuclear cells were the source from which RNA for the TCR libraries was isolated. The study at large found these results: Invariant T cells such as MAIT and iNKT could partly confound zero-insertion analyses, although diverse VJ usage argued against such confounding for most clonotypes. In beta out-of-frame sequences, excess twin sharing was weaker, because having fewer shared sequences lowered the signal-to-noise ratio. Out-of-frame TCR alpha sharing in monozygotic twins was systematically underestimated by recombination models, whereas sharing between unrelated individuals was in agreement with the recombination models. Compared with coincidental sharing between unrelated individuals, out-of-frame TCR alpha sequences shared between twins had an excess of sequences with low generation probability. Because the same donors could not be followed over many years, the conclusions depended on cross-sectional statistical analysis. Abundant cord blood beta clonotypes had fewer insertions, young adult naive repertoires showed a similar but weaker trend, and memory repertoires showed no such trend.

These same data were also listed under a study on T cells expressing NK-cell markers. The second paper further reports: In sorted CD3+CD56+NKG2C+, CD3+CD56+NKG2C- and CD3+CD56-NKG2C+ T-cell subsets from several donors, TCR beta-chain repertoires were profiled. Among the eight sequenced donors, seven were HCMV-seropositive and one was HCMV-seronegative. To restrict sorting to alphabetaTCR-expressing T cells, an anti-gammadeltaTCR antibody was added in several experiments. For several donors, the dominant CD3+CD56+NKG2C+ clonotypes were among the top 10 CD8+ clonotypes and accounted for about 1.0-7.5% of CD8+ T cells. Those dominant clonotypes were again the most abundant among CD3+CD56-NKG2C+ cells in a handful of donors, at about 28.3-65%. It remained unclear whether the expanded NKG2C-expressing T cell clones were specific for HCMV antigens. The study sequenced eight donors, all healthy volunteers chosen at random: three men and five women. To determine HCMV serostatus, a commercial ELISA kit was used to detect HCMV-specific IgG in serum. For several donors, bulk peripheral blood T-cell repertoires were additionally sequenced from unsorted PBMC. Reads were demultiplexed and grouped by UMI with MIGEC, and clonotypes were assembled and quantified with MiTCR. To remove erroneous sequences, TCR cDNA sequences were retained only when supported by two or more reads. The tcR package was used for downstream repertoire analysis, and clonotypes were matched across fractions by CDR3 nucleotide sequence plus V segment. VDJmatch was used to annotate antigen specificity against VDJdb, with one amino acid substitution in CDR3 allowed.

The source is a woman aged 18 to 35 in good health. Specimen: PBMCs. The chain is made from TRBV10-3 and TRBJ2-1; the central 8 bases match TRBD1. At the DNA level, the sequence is TGTGCCATCAGTGAGTTCGGACAGGGCAGCGACAATGAGCAGTTCTTC. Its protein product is CAISEFGQGSDNEQFF.